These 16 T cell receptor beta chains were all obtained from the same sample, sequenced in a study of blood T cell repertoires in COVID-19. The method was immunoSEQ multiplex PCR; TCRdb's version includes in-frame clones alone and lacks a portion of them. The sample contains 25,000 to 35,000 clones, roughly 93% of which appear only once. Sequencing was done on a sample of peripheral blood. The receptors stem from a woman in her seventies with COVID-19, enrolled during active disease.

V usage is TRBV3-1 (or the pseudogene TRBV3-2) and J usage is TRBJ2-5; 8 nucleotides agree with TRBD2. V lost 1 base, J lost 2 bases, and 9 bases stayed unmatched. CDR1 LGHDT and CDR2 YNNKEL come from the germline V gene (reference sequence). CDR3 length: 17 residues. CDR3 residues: CASSQGVASGHQETQYF. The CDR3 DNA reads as TGTGCCAGCAGCCAAGGGGTAGCTAGCGGGCATCAAGAGACCCAGTACTTC.

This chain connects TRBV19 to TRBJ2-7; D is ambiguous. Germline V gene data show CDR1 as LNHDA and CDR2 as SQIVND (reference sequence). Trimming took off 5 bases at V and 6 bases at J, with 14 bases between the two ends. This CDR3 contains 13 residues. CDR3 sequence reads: CASSQSGSPEQYF. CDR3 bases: TGTGCCAGTAGTCAATCGGGTAGTCCCGAGCAGTACTTC.

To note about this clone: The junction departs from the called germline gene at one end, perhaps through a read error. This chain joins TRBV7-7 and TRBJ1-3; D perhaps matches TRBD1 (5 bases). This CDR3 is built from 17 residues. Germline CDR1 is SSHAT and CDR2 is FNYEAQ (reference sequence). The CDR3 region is CASSLFIAGSEGDTIYF. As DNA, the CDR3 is TGTGCTAGCAGCTTATTTATCGCCGGGTCCGAAGGGGACACCATATATTTT.

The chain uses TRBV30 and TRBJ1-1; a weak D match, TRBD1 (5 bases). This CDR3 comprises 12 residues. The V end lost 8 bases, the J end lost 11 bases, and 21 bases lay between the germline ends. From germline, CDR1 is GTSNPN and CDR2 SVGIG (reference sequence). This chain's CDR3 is CANQGAGRSAFF. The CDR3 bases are TGTGCCAACCAAGGGGCAGGCCGATCGGCTTTCTTT. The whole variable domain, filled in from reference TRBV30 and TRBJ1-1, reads SQTIHQWPATLVQPVGSPLSLECTVEGTSNPNLYWYRQAAGRGLQLLFYSVGIGQISSEVPQNLSASRPQDRQFILSSKKLLLSDSGFYLCANQGAGRSAFFGQGTRLTVV.

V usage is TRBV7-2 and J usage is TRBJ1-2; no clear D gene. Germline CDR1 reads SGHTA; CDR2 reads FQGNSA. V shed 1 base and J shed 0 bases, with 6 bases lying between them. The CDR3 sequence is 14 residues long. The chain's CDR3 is CASSLGPSNYGYTF. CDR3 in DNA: TGTGCCAGCAGCTTAGGGCCGTCTAACTATGGCTACACCTTC.

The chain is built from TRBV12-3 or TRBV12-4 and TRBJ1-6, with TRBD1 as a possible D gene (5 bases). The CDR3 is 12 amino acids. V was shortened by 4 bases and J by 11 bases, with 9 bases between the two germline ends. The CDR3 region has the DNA TGTGCCAGCAGTTCAGGGTTGCCACCCCTCCACTTT. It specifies CASSSGLPPLHF.

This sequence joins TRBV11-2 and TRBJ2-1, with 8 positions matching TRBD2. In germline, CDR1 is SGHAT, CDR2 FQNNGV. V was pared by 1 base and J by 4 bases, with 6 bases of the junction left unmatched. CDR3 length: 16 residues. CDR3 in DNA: TGTGCCAGCAGCTTAGGATGGAGCGGGAGTTACAATGAGCAGTTCTTC. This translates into CASSLGWSGSYNEQFF.

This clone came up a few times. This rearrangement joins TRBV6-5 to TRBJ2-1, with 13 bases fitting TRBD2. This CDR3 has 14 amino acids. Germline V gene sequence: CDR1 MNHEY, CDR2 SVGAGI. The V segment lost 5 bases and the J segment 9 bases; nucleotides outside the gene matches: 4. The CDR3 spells CASSTSGRASEQFF. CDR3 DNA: TGTGCCAGCAGTACTAGCGGGAGGGCCTCTGAGCAGTTCTTC.

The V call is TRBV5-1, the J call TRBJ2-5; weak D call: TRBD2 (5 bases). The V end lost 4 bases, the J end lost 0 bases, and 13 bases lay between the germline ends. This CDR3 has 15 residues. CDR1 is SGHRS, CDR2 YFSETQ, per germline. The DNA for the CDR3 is TGCGCCAGCAGCATTTTCCGGGGAGACCAAGAGACCCAGTACTTC. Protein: CASSIFRGDQETQYF.

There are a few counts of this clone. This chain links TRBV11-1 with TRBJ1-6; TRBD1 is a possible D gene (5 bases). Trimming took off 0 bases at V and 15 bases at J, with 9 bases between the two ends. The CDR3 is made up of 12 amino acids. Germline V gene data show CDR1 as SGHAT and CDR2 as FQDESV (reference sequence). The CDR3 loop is CASSLAGVDLHF. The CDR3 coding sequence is TGTGCCAGCAGCTTAGCAGGGGTCGACCTCCACTTT.

The chain's CDR3 is CASKQASGSHEQYF. Here the CDR3 DNA reads TGTGCCAGCAAGCAGGCTAGCGGGAGCCACGAGCAGTACTTC. The chain joins TRBV3-1 (or the pseudogene TRBV3-2) to TRBJ2-7; 10 bases map to TRBD2. CDR3 length: 14 residues. Unmatched junction bases numbered 8, after V lost 7 bases and J lost 5 bases. Germline lookup yields CDR1 LGHDT and CDR2 YNNKEL (reference sequence).

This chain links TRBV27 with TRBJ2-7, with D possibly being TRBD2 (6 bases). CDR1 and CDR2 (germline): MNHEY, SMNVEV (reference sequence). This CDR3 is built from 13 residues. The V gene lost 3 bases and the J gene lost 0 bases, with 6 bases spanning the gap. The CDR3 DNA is TGTGCCAGCAGTTTCGGGGGCTCCTACGAGCAGTACTTC. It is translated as CASSFGGSYEQYF.

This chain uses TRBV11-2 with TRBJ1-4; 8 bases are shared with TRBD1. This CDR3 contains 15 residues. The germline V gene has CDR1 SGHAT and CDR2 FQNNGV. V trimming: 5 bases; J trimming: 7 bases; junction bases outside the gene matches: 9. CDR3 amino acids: CASSGLQGGSEKLFF. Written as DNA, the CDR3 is TGTGCCAGCAGCGGTCTACAGGGGGGGAGTGAAAAACTGTTTTTT.

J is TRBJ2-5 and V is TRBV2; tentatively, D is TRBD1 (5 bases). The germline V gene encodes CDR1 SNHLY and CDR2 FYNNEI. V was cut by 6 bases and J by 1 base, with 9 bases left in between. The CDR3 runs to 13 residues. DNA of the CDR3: TGTGCCAGCAGCAGGGCGACCCAAGAGACCCAGTACTTC. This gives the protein CASSRATQETQYF.

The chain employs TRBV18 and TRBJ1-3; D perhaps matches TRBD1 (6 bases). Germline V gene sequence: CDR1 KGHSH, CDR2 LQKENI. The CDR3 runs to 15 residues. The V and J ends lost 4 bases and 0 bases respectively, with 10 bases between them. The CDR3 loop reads CASSLGQNSGNTIYF. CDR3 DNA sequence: TGTGCCAGCTCACTCGGACAGAACTCTGGAAACACCATATATTTT. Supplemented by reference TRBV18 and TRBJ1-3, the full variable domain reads NAGVMQNPRHLVRRRGQEARLRCSPMKGHSHVYWYRQLPEEGLKFMVYLQKENIIDESGMPKERFSAEFPKEGPSILRIQQVVRGDSAAYFCASSLGQNSGNTIYFGEGSWLTVV.

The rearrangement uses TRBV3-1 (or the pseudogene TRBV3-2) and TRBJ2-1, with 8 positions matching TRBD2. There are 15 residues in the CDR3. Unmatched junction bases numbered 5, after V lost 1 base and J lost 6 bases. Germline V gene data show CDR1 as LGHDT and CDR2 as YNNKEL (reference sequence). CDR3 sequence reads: CASSQGTSFLNEQFF. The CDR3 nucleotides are TGTGCCAGCAGCCAAGGGACTAGCTTTCTCAATGAGCAGTTCTTC.